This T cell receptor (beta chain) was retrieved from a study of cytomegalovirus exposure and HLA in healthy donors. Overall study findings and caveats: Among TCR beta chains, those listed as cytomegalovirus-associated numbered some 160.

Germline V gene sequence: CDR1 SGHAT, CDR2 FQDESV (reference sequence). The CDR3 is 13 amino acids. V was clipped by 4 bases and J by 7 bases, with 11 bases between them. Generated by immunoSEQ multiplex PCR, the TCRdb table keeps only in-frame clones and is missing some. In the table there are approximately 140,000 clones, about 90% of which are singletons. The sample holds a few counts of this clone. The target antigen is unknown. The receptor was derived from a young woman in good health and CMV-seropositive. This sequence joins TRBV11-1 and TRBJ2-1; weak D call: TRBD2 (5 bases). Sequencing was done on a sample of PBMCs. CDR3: CASSSRRENEQFF. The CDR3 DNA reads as TGTGCCAGCAGCTCCAGAAGGGAGAATGAGCAGTTCTTC.